This is a list of T cell receptor beta chains from one sample in a study of blood T cell repertoires in COVID-19. Here immunoSEQ multiplex PCR was the method, and the copy in TCRdb shows in-frame clones only, minus some. The sample comprises over 200,000 clones, roughly 80% of which are singletons, and approximately 7.9% rests with the top ten. Sequencing was carried out using peripheral blood. These receptors all stem from a woman of 80 years or more with acute or convalescent COVID-19. Both conserved end residues are part of each CDR3. D genes are given only for firm matches. A clone size is listed for some rows: how often the clone was seen (once, few, many), or a class if it is expanded.

v_call: TRBV16
clone_size: -
d_call: -
j_call: TRBJ2-4
cdr3_aa: CASSQAGGLAKNIQYF
cdr3_nt: TGTGCCAGCAGCCAAGCAGGGGGGCTAGCCAAAAACATTCAGTACTTC

v_call: TRBV7-9
clone_size: -
d_call: -
j_call: TRBJ1-4
cdr3_aa: CASSSPGEGEKLFF
cdr3_nt: TGTGCCAGCAGCTCCCCTGGGGAGGGTGAAAAACTGTTTTTT

v_call: TRBV10-3
clone_size: many
d_call: TRBD1
j_call: TRBJ1-1
cdr3_aa: CAISEGPGGRGAFF
cdr3_nt: TGTGCCATCAGTGAGGGCCCAGGGGGCAGGGGAGCTTTCTTT

v_call: TRBV11-2
clone_size: -
d_call: TRBD1
j_call: TRBJ2-3
cdr3_aa: CASSFRQTGFNTDTQYF
cdr3_nt: TGTGCCAGCAGCTTCCGTCAGACAGGGTTCAACACAGATACGCAGTATTTT

v_call: TRBV12-5
clone_size: -
d_call: TRBD1
j_call: TRBJ2-7
cdr3_aa: CASGLAGTGGEQYF
cdr3_nt: TGTGCTAGCGGTTTGGCCGGGACAGGGGGCGAGCAGTACTTC

v_call: TRBV6-5
clone_size: once
d_call: TRBD1
j_call: TRBJ2-7
cdr3_aa: CASSFTGTGGPYEQYF
cdr3_nt: TGTGCCAGCAGTTTTACCGGGACAGGGGGCCCCTACGAGCAGTACTTC

v_call: TRBV7-2
clone_size: -
d_call: TRBD2
j_call: TRBJ2-7
cdr3_aa: CASSLVAGGNEQYF
cdr3_nt: TGTGCCAGCAGCTTGGTAGCGGGGGGCAACGAGCAGTACTTC

v_call: TRBV18
clone_size: once
d_call: TRBD1
j_call: TRBJ1-5
cdr3_aa: CASSEQGNQPQHF
cdr3_nt: TGTGCCAGCTCAGAACAGGGGAATCAGCCCCAGCATTTT

v_call: TRBV29-1
clone_size: -
d_call: TRBD1
j_call: TRBJ1-4
cdr3_aa: CSARTGGSEKLFF
cdr3_nt: TGCAGCGCTCGGACAGGGGGCTCTGAAAAACTGTTTTTT

v_call: TRBV6-1
clone_size: -
d_call: -
j_call: TRBJ1-2
cdr3_aa: CASSEGGGYGYTF
cdr3_nt: TGTGCCAGCAGTGAAGGGGGAGGGTATGGCTACACCTTC

v_call: TRBV4-2
clone_size: few
d_call: -
j_call: TRBJ1-4
cdr3_aa: CASSQDAGGNEKLFF
cdr3_nt: TGTGCCAGCAGCCAAGATGCGGGGGGCAATGAAAAACTGTTTTTT

v_call: TRBV10-3
clone_size: -
d_call: TRBD1
j_call: TRBJ1-2
cdr3_aa: CAISEPTGAGGYTF
cdr3_nt: TGTGCCATCAGTGAGCCGACAGGGGCGGGTGGCTACACCTTC

v_call: TRBV5-1
clone_size: -
d_call: -
j_call: TRBJ1-3
cdr3_aa: CASSLDSGTSGNTIYF
cdr3_nt: TGCGCCAGCAGCTTGGATAGTGGGACTTCTGGAAACACCATATATTTT

v_call: TRBV4-1
clone_size: -
d_call: TRBD2
j_call: TRBJ2-3
cdr3_aa: CASRASGPPSTDTQYF
cdr3_nt: TGCGCCAGCAGGGCTAGCGGGCCCCCTAGCACAGATACGCAGTATTTT

v_call: TRBV15
clone_size: -
d_call: TRBD2
j_call: TRBJ2-5
cdr3_aa: CATSRGGLGGQETQYF
cdr3_nt: TGTGCCACCAGCAGGGGAGGGTTGGGGGGCCAAGAGACCCAGTACTTC